The 24 T cell receptor beta chains given below trace back to one sample, sequenced in a study of beta chain features in type 1 diabetes (dated by TCRdb to between 2018 and 2020). The library relied on the immunoSEQ multiplex PCR assay. The entire amount of isolated RNA was reverse transcribed using the High Capacity cDNA Reverse Transcription Kit, so the sequenced TCRB transcripts were expressed ones. Held by TCRdb, this immuneACCESS table contains in-frame sequences only and omits some clones. Under half of the omission traces to an unresolved V gene where checked; the cause of the rest is unknown. This sample comprises fewer than 650,000 clones, roughly a sixth of them detected only once. The top ten clones comprise around 0.095% of the sample. The sequencing input was naive CD4+ T cells from blood. Taken with the paper, the label for cell subset or site translates to: true naive CD4+ T cells. The receptors were gathered from a young man in good health.

This clone was recorded a few times. The rearrangement links TRBV29-1 to TRBJ2-6, with D tentatively TRBD1 (5 bases). V lost 5 bases and J 0 bases, leaving 11 bases between the germline ends. Germline V gene lookup returns CDR1 SQVTM and CDR2 ANQGSEA. The CDR3 totals 15 residues. CDR3 nucleotide sequence: TGCAGCGTTCGAGACAGCAGCTCTGGGGCCAACGTCCTGACTTTC. Translated: CSVRDSSSGANVLTF. The entire variable domain, with the rest obtained from reference TRBV29-1 and TRBJ2-6, is as follows: SAVISQKPSRDICQRGTSLTIQCQVDSQVTMMFWYRQQPGQSLTLIATANQGSEATYESGFVIDKFPISRPNLTFSTLTVSNMSPEDSSIYLCSVRDSSSGANVLTFGAGSRLTVL.

The chain couples TRBV28 to TRBJ2-1; D may be TRBD2 (5 bases). The CDR3 has 16 residues. CDR1 is MDHEN, CDR2 SYDVKM, per germline. V was trimmed by 3 bases and J by 0 bases, leaving 12 bases between them. The CDR3 DNA is TGTGCCAGCAGTTTGCCGGACTTGAGCTCCTACAATGAGCAGTTCTTC. As protein: CASSLPDLSSYNEQFF.

This clone was seen a handful of times. The CDR3 DNA sequence: TGTGCCAGCAGCTTTACCAGAGGGTGGCAGTACTTC. This encodes CASSFTRGWQYF. V usage is TRBV13 and J usage is TRBJ2-7; possibly TRBD2 for D (5 bases). CDR1 is PRHDT and CDR2 is FYEKMQ in the germline V gene (reference sequence). Trimming shortened V by 3 bases and J by 9 bases, and 12 bases separated the two germline ends. The CDR3 length is 12 residues.

This chain uses TRBV6-1 with TRBJ2-1; D uncertain. This CDR3 has 13 residues. The V and J ends lost 5 bases and 9 bases respectively, with 14 bases between them. Germline CDR1 reads MNHNS; CDR2 reads SASEGT. This CDR3 reads CASSIIYKGEQFF. For the CDR3, the DNA is TGTGCCAGCAGTATCATCTATAAGGGTGAGCAGTTCTTC.

The genes are TRBV7-2 and TRBJ1-2; D is unresolved. V dropped 5 bases and J dropped 8 bases, with 21 bases sitting between them. The CDR3 is 15 amino acids. Looked up from germline, CDR1 is SGHTA and CDR2 is FQGNSA. The DNA of the CDR3 is TGTGCCAGCAGCCTCGGGGTAACGAGCTCGTGGGGCTACACCTTC. It specifies CASSLGVTSSWGYTF.

A word on this clone: An end of the junction does not agree with germline; a read error may underlie this. This sequence joins TRBV28 and TRBJ2-7, with unresolved D. Germline CDR1 and CDR2: MDHEN and SYDVKM. The CDR3 is 12 residues long. CDR3 in DNA: TGTGCCAGCAGTTTAGGAGTCTACCAGCAGTACTTC. Protein sequence: CASSLGVYQQYF.

This clone has more than one count but fewer than ten. The rearrangement joins TRBV7-2 to TRBJ1-5, with D perhaps matching TRBD1 (5 bases). V gave up 1 base and J gave up 11 bases, with 15 bases separating them. The CDR3 loop spans 14 amino acids. Germline V CDR1 and CDR2: SGHTA, FQGNSA. The CDR3 protein is CASSLDGGRWSQHF. The CDR3 nucleotides are TGTGCCAGCAGCTTAGACGGGGGAAGGTGGTCCCAGCATTTT.

This clone showed up just a few times. This chain connects TRBV7-9 to TRBJ1-3, with 8 bases lining up with TRBD1. The junction had 4 bases not matched to a gene; V was cut back by 5 bases and J by 4 bases. This CDR3 spans 14 amino acids. CDR1 is SEHNR, CDR2 FQNEAQ, per germline (reference sequence). The CDR3 loop reads CASSRTGIGNTIYF. The CDR3 DNA reads TGTGCCAGCAGCAGGACAGGGATCGGAAACACCATATATTTT.

The chain recombines TRBV25-1 with TRBJ1-1, with a possible D match to TRBD1 (6 bases). CDR1 and CDR2 (germline): MGHDK, SYGVNS. This CDR3 comprises 13 residues. Trimming removed 6 bases from V and 2 bases from J, with 10 bases in between. CDR3 coding DNA: TGTGCCAGCAGGGGGGCACCTAACACTGAAGCTTTCTTT. It is translated as CASRGAPNTEAFF.

This clone appeared a few times. This chain uses TRBV29-1 with TRBJ1-5; possibly TRBD1 for D (6 bases). V shed 7 bases and J shed 5 bases, with 15 bases lying between them. This CDR3 contains 13 residues. Germline V gene sequence: CDR1 SQVTM, CDR2 ANQGSEA. The CDR3 bases are TGCAGCGCTGGGGGGGGCAGACATCAGCCCCAGCATTTT. Its protein is CSAGGGRHQPQHF.

The chain joins TRBV11-2 to TRBJ1-2; the match to TRBD1 covers 7 bases. Germline loops: CDR1 SGHAT, CDR2 FQNNGV. The junction had 6 bases not matched to a gene; V was cut back by 2 bases and J by 0 bases. The CDR3 loop spans 16 amino acids. For the CDR3, the DNA is TGTGCCAGCAGCTTAAGAGCACAGGGGACTAACTATGGCTACACCTTC. This sequence encodes CASSLRAQGTNYGYTF.

This clone was counted a few times. The chain recombines TRBV7-9 with TRBJ2-3; 9 bases are shared with TRBD2. Germline CDR1 is SEHNR and CDR2 is FQNEAQ (reference sequence). J lost 2 bases, V lost 2 bases, and 8 bases had no gene match. The CDR3 has 17 residues. CDR3 residues: CASSLRTTSGYTDTQYF. The CDR3 DNA is TGTGCCAGCAGCTTACGCACGACTAGCGGTTACACAGATACGCAGTATTTT.

The genes are TRBV2 and TRBJ1-1, with D tentatively TRBD1 (5 bases). Trimming took 7 bases from V and 4 from J, leaving 13 bases between them. This CDR3 has 13 residues. Germline values: CDR1 SNHLY, CDR2 FYNNEI. In DNA form, the CDR3 reads TGTGCCAGCAAGGACACCTTGGGCACTGAAGCTTTCTTT. It codes for CASKDTLGTEAFF.

The J gene is TRBJ2-1, the V gene TRBV7-9; D might be TRBD1 (5 bases). Germline V gene sequence: CDR1 SEHNR, CDR2 FQNEAQ (reference sequence). Between the trimmed V and J ends, which lost 5 bases and 0 bases, there was a span of 17 bases. The CDR3 covers 17 residues. This CDR3 is CASSHPRGVGSYNEQFF. Written as DNA, the CDR3 is TGTGCCAGCAGCCACCCAAGGGGCGTCGGCTCCTACAATGAGCAGTTCTTC. The whole variable domain, filled in from reference TRBV7-9 and TRBJ2-1, reads DTGVSQNPRHKITKRGQNVTFRCDPISEHNRLYWYRQTLGQGPEFLTYFQNEAQLEKSRLLSDRFSAERPKGSFSTLEIQRTEQGDSAMYLCASSHPRGVGSYNEQFFGPGTRLTVL.

There are a few counts of this clone. The chain employs TRBV5-1 and TRBJ2-2; tentatively, D is TRBD1 (5 bases). V lost 1 base to trimming and J lost 4 bases, with 8 bases between them. The CDR3 covers 14 residues. The germline V gene has CDR1 SGHRS and CDR2 YFSETQ. CDR3 in amino acids: CASSLPGLTGELFF. In nucleotides, the CDR3 is TGCGCCAGCAGCTTGCCAGGGCTCACCGGGGAGCTGTTTTTT.

The J gene is TRBJ1-2, the V gene TRBV29-1; weak D call: TRBD1 (5 bases). Germline loops: CDR1 SQVTM, CDR2 ANQGSEA. V dropped 3 bases and J dropped 3 bases, with 14 bases sitting between them. The CDR3 is 14 amino acids. CDR3 nucleotide sequence: TGCAGCGTTGATAAACACTCGGGGGACTATGGCTACACCTTC. It is translated as CSVDKHSGDYGYTF.

The chain is built from TRBV4-3 and TRBJ1-5; D uncertain. Germline V CDR1 and CDR2: LGHNA, YSLEER. Trimming removed 3 bases from V and 6 bases from J, with 15 bases in between. This CDR3 has 15 residues. The CDR3 DNA follows: TGCGCCAGCAGCCAGCGGGCCCTGACGGCTCAGCCCCAGCATTTT. As protein: CASSQRALTAQPQHF.

This clone was observed a few times. CDR3 nucleotides: TGTGCCAGCAGCAACGGACCCGATCAGCCCCAGCATTTT. This codes for CASSNGPDQPQHF. The V and J genes are TRBV9 and TRBJ1-5; D is ambiguous. V was clipped by 4 bases and J by 5 bases, with 10 bases between them. The CDR3 has 13 residues. Germline loops: CDR1 SGDLS, CDR2 YYNGEE.

The chain couples TRBV7-9 to TRBJ2-5, with unresolved D. Matching the DNA end better, TRBJ2-7 makes the J call doubtful. In germline, CDR1 is SEHNR, CDR2 FQNEAQ (reference sequence). The CDR3 spans 13 residues. The CDR3 loop reads CASSPEGHYEQYF. As DNA, the CDR3 is TGTGCCAGCAGCCCCGAAGGTCACTACGAGCAGTACTTC.

This clone was seen a few times. The gene calls are TRBV5-1 and TRBJ2-7; TRBD1 is a possible D gene (6 bases). The CDR3 has 14 residues. Between the trimmed V and J ends, which lost 3 bases and 4 bases, there was a span of 14 bases. From germline, CDR1 is SGHRS and CDR2 YFSETQ. CDR3 nucleotide sequence: TGCGCCAGCAGCTCAGGACAGAAACCTTACGAGCAGTACTTC. Its protein product is CASSSGQKPYEQYF.

The chain recombines TRBV7-3 with TRBJ2-2; possibly TRBD2 for D (5 bases). This CDR3 spans 13 amino acids. Per the germline V gene, CDR1 is SGHTA and CDR2 is FQGTGA. The V end lost 2 bases, the J end lost 8 bases, and 9 bases lay between the germline ends. The CDR3 here is CASSLRTAGELFF. CDR3 sequence (DNA): TGTGCCAGCAGCTTACGGACTGCGGGGGAGCTGTTTTTT.

V is TRBV28 and J is TRBJ1-5; a possible D gene is TRBD1 (5 bases). The CDR3 length is 16 residues. Germline V gives CDR1 MDHEN, CDR2 SYDVKM. V was pared by 2 bases and J by 0 bases, with 11 bases between. The CDR3 region has the DNA TGTGCCAGCAGTTTAGATATGGGACTTAGCAATCAGCCCCAGCATTTT. It translates to CASSLDMGLSNQPQHF.

This clone has more than one count but fewer than ten. The chain recombines TRBV7-2 with TRBJ2-3; D gene uncertain. Germline-derived CDR1 and CDR2 are SGHTA and FQGNSA. Trimming removed 5 bases at V and 4 bases at J, with 7 bases between. The CDR3 spans 12 residues. CDR3 loop: CASSTPADTQYF. The CDR3 DNA is TGTGCCAGCAGCACCCCTGCAGATACGCAGTATTTT.

The V and J genes are TRBV7-2 and TRBJ2-3, with a possible D match to TRBD2 (5 bases). V lost 5 bases and J 10 bases, leaving 10 bases between the germline ends. Germline V gene sequence: CDR1 SGHTA, CDR2 FQGNSA. CDR3 length: 11 residues. CDR3 bases: TGTGCCAGCAGCACGCGGGTGGCGCAGTATTTT. As protein: CASSTRVAQYF.